The T cell receptor beta chain described here comes from a study of cytomegalovirus exposure and HLA in healthy donors. The CDR3 sequence is 13 residues long. From germline, CDR1 is MNHEY and CDR2 SVGAGI. The V end lost 6 bases, the J end lost 2 bases, and 9 bases lay between the germline ends. Comments on this clone: What it binds is unknown.

Donors counted as nominally healthy when sampled, yet unrecorded immune exposures were likely. PCR involved 60 Vbeta and 13 Jbeta primers. Sequencing used immunoSEQ multiplex PCR; TCRdb keeps in-frame clones, though not all of them. Altogether roughly 120,000 clones are present, approximately 74% being singletons, with the ten largest covering around a tenth. General observations from the study: There were some public TCRs occurring in many donors, but most TCR sequences were rare.

This rearrangement joins TRBV6-5 to TRBJ2-3; TRBD1 might be the D (6 bases). The receptor was isolated from a woman in her forties or fifties in good health and CMV-seropositive. Sequencing was carried out using PBMCs. CDR3 coding DNA: TGTGCCAGCAGCAGACAGGACACAGATACGCAGTATTTT. Encoded protein: CASSRQDTDTQYF.